This TCR beta chain was found in a study of chronic HIV infection and antiretroviral therapy. This clonotype was found many times. The J segment lost 5 bases and the V segment lost 3 bases, leaving 6 bases of the junction unmatched. Germline V CDR1 and CDR2: SGDLS, YYNGEE. This CDR3 spans 14 amino acids. One entry per CDR3 protein, called by TCRdb with MiXCR from the 5' RACE reads. The data hold about 38,000 distinct CDR3 sequences, with roughly 7.6% observed a single time. The chain carries TRBV9 and TRBJ2-5, with 8 bases fitting TRBD1. The clonotype originates from an adult who had HIV and had not received antiretroviral therapy, or was an uninfected healthy control (not recorded which). What was sequenced was peripheral blood. CDR3: CASSERQGWETQYF. In nucleotides, the CDR3 is TGTGCCAGCAGCGAGAGACAGGGGTGGGAGACCCAGTACTTC.